A single sample is the source of the 20 T cell receptor beta chains below, sequenced in a study of T cells after yellow fever vaccination. TCRdb fed the 5' RACE reads into MiXCR, producing one record per CDR3 protein. The table lists about 210,000 distinct CDR3 sequences, approximately 6.3% of them singletons. Here the sequenced sample was CD4+ T cells sorted from PBMCs, taken on the day of the yellow fever booster vaccination. The origin of the receptors is a young man who received the YFV17D yellow fever vaccine.

This clonotype has a count of ten or more. The rearrangement links TRBV6-1 to TRBJ1-5; D possibly corresponds to TRBD1 (6 bases). Germline V gives CDR1 MNHNS, CDR2 SASEGT. The V end was cut by 5 bases, the J end by 6 bases, with 14 bases between. This CDR3 spans 14 amino acids. The CDR3 loop reads CASSPAGGGQPQHF. In nucleotides, the CDR3 is TGTGCCAGCAGTCCTGCCGGGGGCGGTCAGCCCCAGCATTTT.

Ten or more counts support this clonotype. The chain links TRBV20-1 to TRBJ2-2; 7 bases agree with TRBD1. Per germline, CDR1 DFQATT and CDR2 SNEGSKA (reference sequence). The V and J ends lost 6 bases and 7 bases, in that order; junction bases with no gene match: 5. CDR3 length: 12 amino acids. The chain's CDR3 is CSATTGIGELFF. For the CDR3, the DNA is TGCAGTGCAACGACAGGGATCGGGGAGCTGTTTTTT.

This clonotype was counted only a few times. The chain couples TRBV6-2 or TRBV6-3 to TRBJ2-7; TRBD2 aligns across 11 bases. Germline V lookup: CDR1 MNHEY, CDR2 SVGEGT. This CDR3 contains 15 residues. V was clipped by 6 bases and J by 7 bases; unmatched bases: 11. Here the CDR3 DNA reads TGTGCCAGCAGCAACGAGGCACTAGCGGGAGTTGAGCAGTACTTC. Translated: CASSNEALAGVEQYF.

This rearrangement joins TRBV7-9 to TRBJ2-3, with TRBD2 matching over 8 bases. J was trimmed by 6 bases and V by 8 bases; bases with no gene match: 13. Germline V gives CDR1 SEHNR, CDR2 FQNEAQ (reference sequence). This CDR3 spans 15 amino acids. CDR3 amino acids: CASVSAGLVSDTQYF. CDR3 nucleotides: TGTGCCAGCGTCTCAGCGGGACTAGTTAGCGATACGCAGTATTTT.

This clonotype was counted ten times or more. The chain employs TRBV14 and TRBJ2-1, with 9 nucleotides matching TRBD2. V lost 0 bases to trimming and J lost 9 bases; unmatched junction nucleotides: 9. The CDR3 totals 16 residues. Germline CDR1 is SGHDN and CDR2 is FVKESK. CDR3 amino acids: CASSQDRLAATSEQFF. CDR3 in DNA: TGTGCCAGCAGCCAAGACCGACTAGCGGCGACCTCTGAGCAGTTCTTC.

This clonotype was seen only a few times. J is TRBJ2-7 and V is TRBV5-1; 8 bases fit TRBD1. The CDR3 extends over 14 amino acids. With 4 bases clipped from V and 2 bases from J, the junction kept 5 bases outside the gene matches. Per germline, CDR1 SGHRS and CDR2 YFSETQ. CDR3 protein: CASSRGTGTYEQYF. The CDR3 DNA follows: TGCGCCAGCAGCCGGGGGACAGGAACCTACGAGCAGTACTTC.

The V gene is TRBV30, the J gene TRBJ2-1; D may be TRBD2 (5 bases). V lost 0 bases and J lost 13, with 10 bases in between. Per germline, CDR1 GTSNPN and CDR2 SVGIG (reference sequence). The CDR3 has 11 amino acids. The CDR3 DNA reads as TGTGCCTGGAGTGTGGGGAGCGGACAGTTCTTC. It codes for CAWSVGSGQFF.

This clonotype was recorded at least ten times. V is TRBV6-1 and J is TRBJ2-3; unclear D gene. Looked up from germline, CDR1 is MNHNS and CDR2 is SASEGT. The CDR3 totals 12 residues. V was cut by 5 bases and J by 6 bases, with 9 bases left in between. The CDR3 spells CASSNMADTQYF. CDR3 nucleotide sequence: TGTGCCAGCAGTAACATGGCGGATACGCAGTATTTT.

This clonotype has a handful of counts. The CDR3 end shows no conserved phenylalanine or tryptophan, and so a read error is likely. The genes are TRBV7-9 and TRBJ2-3; 8 bases fit TRBD2. CDR3 length: 17 amino acids. Trimming removed 5 bases from V and 4 bases from J; junction bases left unmatched: 14. The germline V gene encodes CDR1 SEHNR and CDR2 FQNEAQ (reference sequence). The chain's CDR3 is CASSPGTRSGSADTQYL. The CDR3, as DNA: TGTGCCAGCAGCCCAGGCACCCGGAGCGGGAGCGCAGATACGCAGTATCTT.

In its sample, this clonotype was seen many times. J is TRBJ2-1 and V is TRBV6-5; the match to TRBD1 covers 8 bases. Germline V lookup: CDR1 MNHEY, CDR2 SVGAGI. The CDR3 runs to 14 residues. V shed 2 bases and J 9 bases; nucleotides not matched to a gene: 6. The CDR3 loop is CASSYTTDRAEQFF. The DNA for the CDR3 is TGTGCCAGCAGTTACACAACGGACAGGGCTGAGCAGTTCTTC.

This clonotype was counted at least ten times. V is TRBV12-3 or TRBV12-4 and J is TRBJ2-7; no definite D call. CDR3 length equals 13 residues. Trimming left V 7 bases short and J 2 bases short, with 12 bases between. The CDR3 sequence: CASTSRGTYEQYF. In DNA, the CDR3 is TGTGCCAGCACGAGCAGAGGAACCTACGAGCAGTACTTC.

This clonotype was recorded at least ten times. This chain joins TRBV18 and TRBJ2-3; D gene uncertain. V lost 6 bases and J 4 bases, leaving 5 bases between the germline ends. CDR3 length: 11 residues. CDR1 is KGHSH, CDR2 LQKENI, per germline. The CDR3 region is CASSRADTQYF. The CDR3 nucleotides are TGTGCCAGCTCTCGGGCAGATACGCAGTATTTT.

Worth noting for this clonotype: A much larger clone sits a single nucleotide away, making a read error possible. This sequence joins TRBV18 and TRBJ1-5; D is ambiguous. The CDR3 length is 13 residues. Germline V CDR1 and CDR2: KGHSH, LQKENI. The CDR3: CARSRNSNQPQHF. For the CDR3, the DNA is TGTGCCAGATCACGAAATAGCAATCAGCCCCAGCATTTT.

At least ten counts were recorded for this clonotype. The V and J genes are TRBV5-5 and TRBJ2-1; 7 bases align to TRBD2. The trim removed 0 bases at V and 9 bases at J, leaving 9 bases unmatched. CDR1 and CDR2 (germline): SGHKS, YYEKEE (reference sequence). The length of the CDR3 is 15 residues. CDR3 coding DNA: TGTGCCAGCAGCTTGGGCGGGACCTCGGGGGGTGAGCAGTTCTTC. It encodes CASSLGGTSGGEQFF.

In its sample, this clonotype was seen a few times. This chain links TRBV5-1 with TRBJ2-7; 10 bases match TRBD1. Germline CDR1 and CDR2: SGHRS and YFSETQ. Unmatched junction bases numbered 7, after V lost 1 base and J lost 3 bases. This CDR3 is built from 16 residues. CDR3 bases: TGCGCCAGCAGCTTGAGTTCGGGGACAGGGGTCTACGAGCAGTACTTC. Its translation is CASSLSSGTGVYEQYF.

In its sample, this clonotype was seen a few times. The genes are TRBV15 and TRBJ2-3; unclear D gene. This CDR3 comprises 14 residues. From germline, CDR1 is LNHNV and CDR2 YYDKDF (reference sequence). The V end was cut by 8 bases, the J end by 2 bases, with 14 bases between. CDR3 nucleotide sequence: TGTGCCACCCGTCCAGGCCTGGTCACAGATACGCAGTATTTT. Amino acid sequence: CATRPGLVTDTQYF.

This clonotype has only a few counts. The V gene is TRBV5-4, the J gene TRBJ2-7; perhaps TRBD2 as D (6 bases). V lost 4 bases to trimming and J lost 4 bases, with 18 bases between them. Germline CDR1 reads SGHNT; CDR2 reads YYREEE (reference sequence). CDR3 length: 15 amino acids. CDR3 residues: CASSARGGKRYEQYF. The CDR3 bases are TGTGCCAGCAGCGCGCGTGGGGGGAAGAGGTACGAGCAGTACTTC.

The V gene is TRBV5-1, the J gene TRBJ2-2; possible D gene TRBD1, 6 bases. Trimming took off 4 bases at V and 2 bases at J, with 18 bases between the two ends. CDR3 length: 17 amino acids. Germline V gene lookup returns CDR1 SGHRS and CDR2 YFSETQ. CDR3 region: CASSGTQGNINTGELFF. Here the CDR3 DNA reads TGCGCCAGCAGCGGGACACAGGGCAATATCAACACCGGGGAGCTGTTTTTT.

The chain employs TRBV5-4 and TRBJ1-2; D gene uncertain. The germline CDR1 and CDR2 sequences are SGHNT and YYREEE (reference sequence). The V gene lost 5 bases and the J gene lost 2 bases, with 7 bases spanning the gap. This CDR3 is built from 12 residues. The CDR3 sequence: CASSSQNYGYTF. Here the CDR3 DNA reads TGTGCCAGCAGTTCGCAAAACTATGGCTACACCTTC.

This clonotype was seen ten or more times. Mismatch with germline at one junction end may stem from a read error. The gene calls are TRBV5-1 and TRBJ2-7; TRBD2 is a possible D gene (6 bases). Germline assignment: CDR1 SGHRS and CDR2 YFSETQ. There are 14 residues in the CDR3. CDR3 sequence reads: CASSLGGSSYEQYF. Here the CDR3 DNA reads TGTGCCAGCAGTCTAGGAGGGAGCTCCTACGAGCAGTACTTC.